One and the same sample provided the 10 T cell receptor beta chains below, sequenced in a study of regulatory T cells in long-lasting Graves disease. This sample's time point: newly diagnosed GD, antithyroid drugs for less than 3 months. After RNA was extracted from PBMCs, the TCR library was made from it. For TCR beta, libraries came from iRepertoire HTBI primers and Arm-PCR of CDR3 regions. TCRdb reprocessed the multiplex PCR reads with MiXCR, giving one entry per CDR3 protein. In the table there are more than 400,000 distinct CDR3 sequences, around 15% of which are singletons. These records were also assigned to another study, of T cells in Graves' hyperthyroidism and ophthalmopathy.

The sequencing used peripheral blood mononuclear cells (PBMCs), collected at new diagnosis, from a patient treated with antithyroid drugs. The receptor source for this set is a woman aged 25 to 39 with Graves disease.

To note about this clonotype: A far larger clone is only one base removed, so a read error is likely. The chain combines TRBV27 with TRBJ2-1; 8 bases line up with TRBD1. The CDR3 length is 20 residues. In germline, CDR1 is MNHEY, CDR2 SMNVEV (reference sequence). Trimming removed 6 bases from V and 1 base from J; junction bases left unmatched: 20. This chain's CDR3 is CASRRDMGQAVLISYNEQFF. The CDR3 DNA reads as TGTGCCAGCAGGCGAGACATGGGACAGGCTGTGTTAATATCCTACAATGAGCAGTTCTTC.

This clonotype was seen many times. The genes are TRBV7-9 and TRBJ2-1; D unresolved. The germline V gene has CDR1 SEHNR and CDR2 FQNEAQ (reference sequence). V dropped 4 bases and J dropped 3 bases, with 7 bases sitting between them. This CDR3 has 13 residues. The CDR3, as DNA: TGTGCCAGCAGCTATGGAGTCTACAATGAGCAGTTCTTC. It translates to CASSYGVYNEQFF. Using reference TRBV7-9 and TRBJ2-1 for the parts outside the CDR3, the full variable domain is DTGVSQNPRHKITKRGQNVTFRCDPISEHNRLYWYRQTLGQGPEFLTYFQNEAQLEKSRLLSDRFSAERPKGSFSTLEIQRTEQGDSAMYLCASSYGVYNEQFFGPGTRLTVL.

This clonotype was observed many times. The chain has TRBV11-2 and TRBJ2-7; 7 bases are a match to TRBD2. This CDR3 has 12 amino acids. Trimming took 5 bases from V and 6 from J; bases not matched to a gene: 4. Germline V gives CDR1 SGHAT, CDR2 FQNNGV. CDR3 amino acids: CASSPGGFEQYF. Here the CDR3 DNA reads TGTGCCAGCAGCCCCGGGGGGTTCGAGCAGTACTTC. Full variable domain (rest looked up from reference TRBV11-2 and TRBJ2-7): EAGVAQSPRYKIIEKRQSVAFWCNPISGHATLYWYQQILGQGPKLLIQFQNNGVVDDSQLPKDRFSAERLKGVDSTLKIQPAKLEDSAVYLCASSPGGFEQYFGPGTRLTVT.

This clonotype was seen ten or more times. The chain carries TRBV10-3 and TRBJ2-7, with D possibly being TRBD1 (5 bases). Per the germline V gene, CDR1 is ENHRY and CDR2 is SYGVKD. Trimming removed 3 bases from V and 4 bases from J, with 13 bases in between. This CDR3 is 14 amino acids long. The CDR3 is CAISDQGGRYEQYF. CDR3 coding DNA: TGTGCCATCAGTGATCAGGGTGGTCGTTACGAGCAGTACTTC.

A single count supports this clonotype. A much larger clone differs by one base, so this may be a read error. The V and J genes are TRBV7-8 and TRBJ2-7; TRBD1 matches 9 bases. The CDR3 spans 19 residues. CDR1 and CDR2 (germline): SGHVS, FQNEAQ. The ends lost 4 bases at V and 6 bases at J; junction bases unmatched: 22. The CDR3 DNA follows: TGTGCCAGCAGCTCAGCCCTCATACTGACCGGGACAGGGAAGGGCGAGCAGTACTTC. This translates into CASSSALILTGTGKGEQYF.

This clonotype has a count of ten or more. The chain is built from TRBV15 and TRBJ2-2; 16 bases are a match to TRBD2. Per germline, CDR1 LNHNV and CDR2 YYDKDF (reference sequence). With V trimmed by 0 bases and J by 4 bases, 11 bases remained unmatched. The CDR3 length is 21 residues. CDR3 in amino acids: CATSRDLPGLAGGFGTGELFF. In DNA, the CDR3 is TGTGCCACCAGCAGAGATTTACCGGGACTAGCGGGAGGGTTCGGCACCGGGGAGCTGTTTTTT.

This clonotype was observed many times. The gene calls are TRBV30 and TRBJ1-1, with 7 positions matching TRBD1. Losses at the gene ends were 0 bases for V and 0 bases for J; bases not matched to a gene: 4. The CDR3 is 15 residues long. Per germline, CDR1 GTSNPN and CDR2 SVGIG (reference sequence). CDR3 bases: TGTGCCTGGAGTGTAAGGCAGGGGGTGAACACTGAAGCTTTCTTT. Amino acids: CAWSVRQGVNTEAFF.

The CDR3 region has the DNA TGTGCCAGCAGCCCGAGGACAGGGCATAGCTATGGCTACACCTTC. The encoded protein is CASSPRTGHSYGYTF. The rearrangement joins TRBV7-3 to TRBJ1-2; 8 bases match TRBD1. The CDR3 sequence is 15 residues long. CDR1 and CDR2 (germline): SGHTA, FQGTGA. Trimming at V came to 5 bases and at J to 4 bases, leaving 9 bases not matched to a gene. Full variable domain (rest looked up from reference TRBV7-3 and TRBJ1-2): GAGVSQTPSNKVTEKGKYVELRCDPISGHTALYWYRQSLGQGPEFLIYFQGTGAADDSGLPNDRFFAVRPEGSVSTLKIQRTERGDSAVYLCASSPRTGHSYGYTFGSGTRLTVV.

This clonotype was seen many times. The rearrangement uses TRBV20-1 and TRBJ2-2; 14 bases fit TRBD2. The junction had 8 bases not matched to a gene; V was cut back by 4 bases and J by 4 bases. The CDR3 sequence is 17 residues long. Germline lookup yields CDR1 DFQATT and CDR2 SNEGSKA (reference sequence). CDR3: CSATETSGRAVTGELFF. CDR3 DNA sequence: TGCAGTGCTACAGAGACTAGCGGGAGGGCCGTCACCGGGGAGCTGTTTTTT.

To note about this clonotype: A much larger clone lies one base from this, so it may be a read error. The rearrangement uses TRBV20-1 and TRBJ2-3, with D tentatively TRBD2 (5 bases). The CDR3 is made up of 15 amino acids. Germline assignment: CDR1 DFQATT and CDR2 SNEGSKA (reference sequence). Between the trimmed V and J ends, which lost 0 bases and 8 bases, there was a span of 18 bases. The DNA for the CDR3 is TGCAGTGCTAGAGATCTTTTAGCGTTCGGAGGTACGCAGTATTTT. Its translation is CSARDLLAFGGTQYF.